This passage covers 18 T cell receptor beta chains from one sample sequenced in a study of sequential checkpoint blockade in melanoma (dated by TCRdb to the late 2010s). Library generation was performed with the immunoSEQ multiplex PCR assay. The clones in this table, taken by TCRdb from immuneACCESS, are in-frame only. Not every clone is retained; where verified, under half of the shortfall comes from an unresolved V gene, and the cause of the rest is unknown. Present in this sample are 25,000 to 30,000 clones, 83% of which were seen just once. Of the sample, about 17% is held by the ten largest clones. The sample's treatment or condition label is to be understood as: randomized to nivolumab then ipilimumab (arm A) or the reverse (arm B). The material sequenced was CD8+ T cells sorted from blood (inferred from file names), taken from a patient given nivolumab and ipilimumab in sequence. The receptors come from a human donor with melanoma.

Note on this clone: One junction end disagrees with the germline gene, perhaps due to a read error. This chain connects TRBV30 to TRBJ2-2; TRBD1 agrees at 8 bases. CDR1 is GTSNPN, CDR2 SVGIG, per germline (reference sequence). The CDR3 spans 13 residues. CDR3 residues: CAWSPGGTGELFF. In DNA form, the CDR3 reads TGTGCCTGGAGTCCAGGGGGCACCGGAGAGCTGTTTTTT.

The V and J genes are TRBV4-3 and TRBJ2-1; 9 nucleotides agree with TRBD1. CDR1 LGHNA and CDR2 YSLEER come from the germline V gene. Losses at the gene ends were 1 base for V and 7 bases for J; bases not matched to a gene: 11. The length of the CDR3 is 17 residues. The CDR3 region has the DNA TGCGCCAGCAGCCAAGGCTCCACAGGGGGCGATTCTAATGAGCAGTTCTTC. Its protein is CASSQGSTGGDSNEQFF.

This clone was picked up a small number of times. V gene TRBV5-5 combines with J gene TRBJ2-1, with a possible D match to TRBD2 (5 bases). This CDR3 has 15 amino acids. The germline V gene encodes CDR1 SGHKS and CDR2 YYEKEE (reference sequence). Trimming shortened V by 3 bases and J by 0 bases, and 10 bases separated the two germline ends. Here the CDR3 DNA reads TGTGCCAGCAGCTATAGCGCCAGCTCCTACAATGAGCAGTTCTTC. This translates into CASSYSASSYNEQFF.

CDR3 sequence: CASNRGTANYGYTF. CDR3 nucleotides: TGTGCCAGCAATAGGGGGACAGCGAACTATGGCTACACCTTC. This chain joins TRBV2 and TRBJ1-2; 7 nucleotides match TRBD1. The CDR3 sequence is 14 residues long. The ends lost 7 bases at V and 2 bases at J; junction bases unmatched: 7. In germline, CDR1 is SNHLY, CDR2 FYNNEI.

This CDR3 is CASSLYGRTEAFF. The CDR3 coding sequence is TGCGCCAGCAGCTTGTATGGGAGGACTGAAGCTTTCTTT. The chain combines TRBV5-1 with TRBJ1-1, with D unresolved. Germline V gene data show CDR1 as SGHRS and CDR2 as YFSETQ. The CDR3 runs 13 residues. V shed 1 base and J shed 5 bases, with 9 bases lying between them.

This chain joins TRBV10-3 and TRBJ1-2, with D perhaps TRBD1 (6 bases). Germline CDR1 and CDR2: ENHRY and SYGVKD. Trimming removed 9 bases at V and 0 bases at J, with 20 bases between. The CDR3 runs to 16 residues. CDR3 loop: CAIPILRAGANYGYTF. CDR3 nucleotides: TGTGCCATTCCTATACTCCGAGCAGGGGCTAACTATGGCTACACCTTC.

The chain combines TRBV7-9 with TRBJ2-4; no clear D gene. CDR1 and CDR2 (germline): SEHNR, FQNEAQ (reference sequence). The V and J ends lost 1 base and 8 bases respectively, with 15 bases between them. The CDR3 contains 15 residues. CDR3 loop: CASSLVSGSRDIQYF. The DNA of the CDR3 is TGTGCCAGCAGCTTAGTTTCCGGGTCCCGAGACATTCAGTACTTC.

DNA of the CDR3: TGTGCCAGCAATGGGCAGACCTATAGCAATCAGCCCCAGCATTTT. It yields the protein CASNGQTYSNQPQHF. The rearrangement uses TRBV2 and TRBJ1-5, with D uncertain. This CDR3 is 15 amino acids long. The germline V and J ends were trimmed by 7 bases and 0 bases, with 13 bases remaining between them. Per the germline V gene, CDR1 is SNHLY and CDR2 is FYNNEI.

This clone has only one observation. V usage is TRBV19 and J usage is TRBJ2-5; 8 nucleotides align to TRBD1. The J call may be wrong; the DNA end is better matched by TRBJ2-7. The V gene's germline CDR1 is LNHDA and CDR2 SQIVND (reference sequence). The CDR3 has 14 amino acids. The CDR3 is CASSIMGQVSEQYF. The DNA for the CDR3 is TGTGCCAGTAGTATTATGGGACAGGTGAGCGAGCAGTACTTC.

This clone was recorded once. CDR3 sequence reads: CASSLVLEALSYNEQFF. CDR3 DNA: TGCGCCAGCAGCTTGGTGCTGGAGGCCTTATCCTACAATGAGCAGTTCTTC. The J gene is TRBJ2-1, the V gene TRBV5-1; D might be TRBD2 (5 bases). The CDR3 consists of 17 residues. Per germline, CDR1 SGHRS and CDR2 YFSETQ. Between the trimmed V and J ends, which lost 0 bases and 1 base, there was a span of 14 bases. Full variable domain (outside the CDR3, taken from reference TRBV5-1 and TRBJ2-1): KAGVTQTPRYLIKTRGQQVTLSCSPISGHRSVSWYQQTPGQGLQFLFEYFSETQRNKGNFPGRFSGRQFSNSRSEMNVSTLELGDSALYLCASSLVLEALSYNEQFFGPGTRLTVL.

This clone has a single count. The chain combines TRBV7-9 with TRBJ1-1, with D maybe TRBD1 (5 bases). Trimming left V 5 bases short and J 4 bases short, with 17 bases between. The CDR3 spans 15 residues. Germline CDR1 and CDR2: SEHNR and FQNEAQ (reference sequence). The CDR3 bases are TGTGCCAGCAGCCCTTGGATAGGGGATGGCACTGAAGCTTTCTTT. The encoded protein is CASSPWIGDGTEAFF.

The CDR3 coding sequence is TGTGCCAGCAGTGAGATTGGGCTAACCAACACCGGGGAGCTGTTTTTT. Translating gives CASSEIGLTNTGELFF. J is TRBJ2-2 and V is TRBV2; no clear D. Per germline, CDR1 SNHLY and CDR2 FYNNEI. Trimming cost V 3 bases and J 2 bases, with 13 bases left between them. This CDR3 comprises 16 residues.

The V and J genes are TRBV27 and TRBJ2-2, with TRBD2 matching 16 bases. Germline CDR1 is MNHEY and CDR2 is SMNVEV (reference sequence). Germline trimming cut 3 bases from V and 3 bases from J; bases unmatched to any gene: 16. This CDR3 spans 22 amino acids. CDR3 sequence reads: CASSFASYRGTSGREDTGELFF. The DNA of the CDR3 is TGTGCCAGCAGTTTTGCCTCTTATCGCGGGACTAGCGGGAGGGAGGACACCGGGGAGCTGTTTTTT.

This chain joins TRBV7-9 and TRBJ2-1, with 9 bases fitting TRBD2. Germline loops: CDR1 SEHNR, CDR2 FQNEAQ (reference sequence). The CDR3 is 16 amino acids. J gave up 4 bases and V 0 bases, and 4 bases lay outside the gene matches. This CDR3 reads CASSLATSGIYNEQFF. In DNA, the CDR3 is TGTGCCAGCAGCTTAGCGACTAGCGGAATATACAATGAGCAGTTCTTC.

The V gene is TRBV27, the J gene TRBJ1-2; D is perhaps TRBD1 (5 bases). With 7 bases removed from V and 7 bases from J, the gap between germline ends came to 22 bases. The germline gives CDR1 MNHEY, CDR2 SMNVEV (reference sequence). CDR3 size: 15 residues. The DNA for the CDR3 is TGTGCCAGCAAATTAGGGGTAGGGGAATTCGGTGGCTACACCTTC. Translated: CASKLGVGEFGGYTF.

The chain is built from TRBV9 and TRBJ1-5; TRBD1 might be the D (5 bases). This CDR3 is 13 amino acids long. From germline, CDR1 is SGDLS and CDR2 YYNGEE. Trimming took off 4 bases at V and 4 bases at J, with 9 bases between the two ends. The CDR3 nucleotides are TGTGCCAGCAGCATAACAGGAAATCAGCCCCAGCATTTT. Protein: CASSITGNQPQHF. Full variable domain (outside the CDR3, taken from reference TRBV9 and TRBJ1-5): DSGVTQTPKHLITATGQRVTLRCSPRSGDLSVYWYQQSLDQGLQFLIQYYNGEERAKGNILERFSAQQFPDLHSELNLSSLELGDSALYFCASSITGNQPQHFGDGTRLSIL.

The CDR3 nucleotides read TGTGCCAGCAGTTTAGTACTAGCGTTAACCTACGAGCAGTACTTC. Amino acid sequence: CASSLVLALTYEQYF. The gene calls are TRBV28 and TRBJ2-7; 7 bases map to TRBD2. With V trimmed by 2 bases and J by 2 bases, 6 bases remained unmatched. The CDR3 is 15 amino acids. The germline gives CDR1 MDHEN, CDR2 SYDVKM.

The rearrangement links TRBV19 to TRBJ2-1; TRBD2 aligns across 7 bases. The germline CDR1 and CDR2 sequences are LNHDA and SQIVND (reference sequence). J lost 15 bases, V lost 7 bases, and 18 bases had no gene match. This CDR3 region has 14 residues. The CDR3 bases are TGTGCCAGTACCCCTGGCCCAGCGGGGCCCCACTGGTTCTTC. It specifies CASTPGPAGPHWFF.